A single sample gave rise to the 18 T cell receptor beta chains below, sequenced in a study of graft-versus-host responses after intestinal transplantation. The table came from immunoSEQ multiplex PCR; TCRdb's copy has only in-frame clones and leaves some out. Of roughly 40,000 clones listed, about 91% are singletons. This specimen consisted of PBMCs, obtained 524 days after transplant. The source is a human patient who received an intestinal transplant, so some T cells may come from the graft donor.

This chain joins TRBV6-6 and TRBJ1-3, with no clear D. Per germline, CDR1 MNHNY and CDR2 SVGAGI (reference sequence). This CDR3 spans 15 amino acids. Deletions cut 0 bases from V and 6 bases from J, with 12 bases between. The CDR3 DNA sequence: TGTGCCAGCAGTTACTCGATGGGTCCTGTAAACACCATATATTTT. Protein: CASSYSMGPVNTIYF.

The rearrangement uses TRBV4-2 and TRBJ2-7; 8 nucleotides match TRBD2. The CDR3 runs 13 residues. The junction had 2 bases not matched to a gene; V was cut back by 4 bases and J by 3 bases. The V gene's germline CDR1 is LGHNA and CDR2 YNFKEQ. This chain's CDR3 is CASSLGGGYEQYF. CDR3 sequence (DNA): TGTGCCAGCAGCCTCGGGGGGGGCTACGAGCAGTACTTC.

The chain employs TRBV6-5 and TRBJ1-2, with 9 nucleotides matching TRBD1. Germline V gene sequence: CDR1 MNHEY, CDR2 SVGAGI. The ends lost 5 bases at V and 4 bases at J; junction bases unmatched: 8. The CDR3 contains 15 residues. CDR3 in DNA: TGTGCCAGCAGTCCTTCGGGACAGGGAGCCTATGGCTACACCTTC. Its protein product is CASSPSGQGAYGYTF.

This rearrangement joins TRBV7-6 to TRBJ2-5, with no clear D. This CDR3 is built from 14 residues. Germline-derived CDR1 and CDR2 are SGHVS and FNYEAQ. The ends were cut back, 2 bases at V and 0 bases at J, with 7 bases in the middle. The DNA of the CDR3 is TGTGCCAGCAGCTTATACGGGTACCAAGAGACCCAGTACTTC. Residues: CASSLYGYQETQYF.

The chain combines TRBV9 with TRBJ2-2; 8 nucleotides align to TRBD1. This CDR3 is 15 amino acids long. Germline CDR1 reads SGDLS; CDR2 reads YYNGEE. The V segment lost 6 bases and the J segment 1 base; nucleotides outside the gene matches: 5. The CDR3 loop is CASTPGTGNTGELFF. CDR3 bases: TGTGCCAGCACCCCCGGGACAGGGAACACCGGGGAGCTGTTTTTT.

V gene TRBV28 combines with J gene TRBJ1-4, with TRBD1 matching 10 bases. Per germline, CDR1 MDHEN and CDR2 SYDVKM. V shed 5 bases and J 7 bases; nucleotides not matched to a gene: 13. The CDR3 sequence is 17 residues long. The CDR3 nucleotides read TGTGCCAGCAGTACTTGGACAGGGACAGGGGAGAGTGAAAAACTGTTTTTT. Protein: CASSTWTGTGESEKLFF.

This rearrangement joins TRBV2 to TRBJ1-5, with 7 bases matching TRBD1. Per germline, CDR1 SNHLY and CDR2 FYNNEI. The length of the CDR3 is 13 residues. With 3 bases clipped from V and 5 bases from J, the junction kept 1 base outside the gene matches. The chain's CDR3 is CASSDDRDQPQHF. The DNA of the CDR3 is TGTGCCAGCAGTGACGACAGGGATCAGCCCCAGCATTTT.

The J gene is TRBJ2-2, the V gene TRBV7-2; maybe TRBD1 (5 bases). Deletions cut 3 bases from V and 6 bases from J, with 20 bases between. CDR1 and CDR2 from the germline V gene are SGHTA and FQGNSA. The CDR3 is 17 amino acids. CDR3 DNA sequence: TGTGCCAGCAGCTTTAAAACAGGAATAGAGTGGTCCGGGGAGCTGTTTTTT. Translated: CASSFKTGIEWSGELFF. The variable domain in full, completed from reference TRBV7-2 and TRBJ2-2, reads GAGVSQSPSNKVTEKGKDVELRCDPISGHTALYWYRQSLGQGLEFLIYFQGNSAPDKSGLPSDRFSAERTGGSVSTLTIQRTQQEDSAVYLCASSFKTGIEWSGELFFGEGSRLTVL.

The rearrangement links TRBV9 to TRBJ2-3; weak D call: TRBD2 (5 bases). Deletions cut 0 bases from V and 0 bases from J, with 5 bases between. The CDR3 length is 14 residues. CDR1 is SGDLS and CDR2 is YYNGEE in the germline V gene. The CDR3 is CASSVGGSTDTQYF. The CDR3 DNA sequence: TGTGCCAGCAGCGTAGGAGGGAGCACAGATACGCAGTATTTT.

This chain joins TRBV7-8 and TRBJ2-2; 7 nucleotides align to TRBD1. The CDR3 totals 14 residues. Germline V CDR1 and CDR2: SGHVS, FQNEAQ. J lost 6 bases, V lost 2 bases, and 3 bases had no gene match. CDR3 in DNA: TGTGCCAGCAGCTTACGACAGGGCCCCGGGGAGCTGTTTTTT. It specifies CASSLRQGPGELFF. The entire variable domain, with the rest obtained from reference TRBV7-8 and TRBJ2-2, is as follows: GAGVSQSPRYKVAKRGQDVALRCDPISGHVSLFWYQQALGQGPEFLTYFQNEAQLDKSGLPSDRFFAERPEGSVSTLKIQRTQQEDSAVYLCASSLRQGPGELFFGEGSRLTVL.

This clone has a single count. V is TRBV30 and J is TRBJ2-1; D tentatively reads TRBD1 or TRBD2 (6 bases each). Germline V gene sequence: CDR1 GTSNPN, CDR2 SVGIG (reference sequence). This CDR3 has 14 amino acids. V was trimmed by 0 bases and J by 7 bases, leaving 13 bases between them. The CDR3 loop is CAWSVRGPPNEQFF. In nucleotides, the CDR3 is TGTGCCTGGAGTGTACGGGGGCCGCCGAATGAGCAGTTCTTC.

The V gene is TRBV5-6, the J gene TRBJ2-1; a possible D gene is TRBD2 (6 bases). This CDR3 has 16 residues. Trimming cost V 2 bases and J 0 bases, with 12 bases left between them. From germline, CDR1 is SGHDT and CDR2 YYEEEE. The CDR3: CASSFEGLSSYNEQFF. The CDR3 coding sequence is TGTGCCAGCAGCTTTGAGGGACTTAGCTCCTACAATGAGCAGTTCTTC. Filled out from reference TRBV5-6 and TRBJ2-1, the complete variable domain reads DAGVTQSPTHLIKTRGQQVTLRCSPKSGHDTVSWYQQALGQGPQFIFQYYEEEERQRGNFPDRFSGHQFPNYSSELNVNALLLGDSALYLCASSFEGLSSYNEQFFGPGTRLTVL.

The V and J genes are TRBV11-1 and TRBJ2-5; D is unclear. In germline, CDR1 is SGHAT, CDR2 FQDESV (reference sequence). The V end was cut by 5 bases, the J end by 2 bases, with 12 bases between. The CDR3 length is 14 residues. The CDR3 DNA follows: TGTGCCAGCAGCCGTTTCAGATTACAAGAGACCCAGTACTTC. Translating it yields CASSRFRLQETQYF.

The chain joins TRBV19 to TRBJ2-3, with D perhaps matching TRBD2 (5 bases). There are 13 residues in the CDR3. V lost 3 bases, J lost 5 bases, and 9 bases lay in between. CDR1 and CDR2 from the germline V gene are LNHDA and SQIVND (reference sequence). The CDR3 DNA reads TGTGCCAGTAGTATTAGCGCAGTAGATACGCAGTATTTT. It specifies CASSISAVDTQYF. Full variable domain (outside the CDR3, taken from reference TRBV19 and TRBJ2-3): DGGITQSPKYLFRKEGQNVTLSCEQNLNHDAMYWYRQDPGQGLRLIYYSQIVNDFQKGDIAEGYSVSREKKESFPLTVTSAQKNPTAFYLCASSISAVDTQYFGPGTRLTVL.

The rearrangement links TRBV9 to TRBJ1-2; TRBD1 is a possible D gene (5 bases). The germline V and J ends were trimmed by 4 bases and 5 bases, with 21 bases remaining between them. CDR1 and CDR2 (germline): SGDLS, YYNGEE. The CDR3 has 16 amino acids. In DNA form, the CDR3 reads TGTGCCAGCAGCCCCCACGGGGCAGGCGGTGGATATGGCTACACCTTC. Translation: CASSPHGAGGGYGYTF.

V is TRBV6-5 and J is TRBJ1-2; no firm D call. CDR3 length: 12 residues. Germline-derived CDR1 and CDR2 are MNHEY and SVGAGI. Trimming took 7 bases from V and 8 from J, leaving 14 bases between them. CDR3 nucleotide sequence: TGTGCCAGCACCCTGTCGGGGAGGGGCTACACCTTC. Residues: CASTLSGRGYTF.

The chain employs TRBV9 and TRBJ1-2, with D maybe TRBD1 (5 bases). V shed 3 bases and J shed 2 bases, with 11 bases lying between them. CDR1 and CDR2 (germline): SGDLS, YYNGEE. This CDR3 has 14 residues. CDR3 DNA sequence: TGTGCCAGCAGCGAACGCGGGGGGAACTATGGCTACACCTTC. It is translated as CASSERGGNYGYTF.

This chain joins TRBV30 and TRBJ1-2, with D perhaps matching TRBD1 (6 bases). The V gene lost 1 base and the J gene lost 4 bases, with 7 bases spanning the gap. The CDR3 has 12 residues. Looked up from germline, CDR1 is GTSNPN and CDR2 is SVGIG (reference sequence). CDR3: CAWSGTVYGYTF. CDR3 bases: TGTGCCTGGAGTGGGACAGTCTATGGCTACACCTTC.